This TCR beta chain was recovered during a study of shared clonotypes between healthy human individuals. Study outcomes and limitations: Donors were few, which limited the genetic and exposure-history diversity represented. In this cohort, only blood was sampled, and tissue repertoires likely differ.

This clone was picked up a small number of times. As yet, its antigen is unknown. V lost 3 bases and J lost 0; bases outside the gene matches: 8. The CDR3 totals 18 residues. Sequencing on ten immunoSEQ deep assay plates was performed for unsorted PBMC DNA. Method: immunoSEQ multiplex PCR; TCRdb's copy keeps in-frame clones and lacks some. The data show 90,000 to 100,000 clones, less than 60% seen once. Samples left unsorted employed tens of millions of PBMCs for genomic DNA. V and J are TRBV23-1 and TRBJ2-7; 13 nucleotides agree with TRBD2. TRBV23-1 is filed as an ORF, its function uncertain. The sequencing input was PBMCs. This TCR was sampled from a woman aged 40 to 50 in good health. Some clones in this sample may be carry-over from other donors' samples. The CDR3 DNA reads TGCGCCAGCAGTCAGACGGGACTAGCGGGACTCAACTCCTACGAGCAGTACTTC. This encodes CASSQTGLAGLNSYEQYF.